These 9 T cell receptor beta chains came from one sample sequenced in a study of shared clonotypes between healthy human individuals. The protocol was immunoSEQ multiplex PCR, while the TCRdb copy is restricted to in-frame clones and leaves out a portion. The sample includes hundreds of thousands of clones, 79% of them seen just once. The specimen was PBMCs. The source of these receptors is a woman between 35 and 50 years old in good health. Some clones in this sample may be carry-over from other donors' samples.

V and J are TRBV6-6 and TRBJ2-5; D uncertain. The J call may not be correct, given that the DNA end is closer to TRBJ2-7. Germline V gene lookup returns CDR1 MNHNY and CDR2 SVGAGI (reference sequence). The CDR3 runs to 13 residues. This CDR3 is CASSRDGRNEQYF. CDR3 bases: TGTGCCAGCAGCCGTGACGGTCGAAACGAGCAGTACTTC.

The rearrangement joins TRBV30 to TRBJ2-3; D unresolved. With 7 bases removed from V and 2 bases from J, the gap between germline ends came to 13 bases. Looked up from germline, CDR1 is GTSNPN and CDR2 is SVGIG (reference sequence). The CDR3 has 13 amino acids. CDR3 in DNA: TGTGCCTCCCGGACCGGATACACAGATACGCAGTATTTT. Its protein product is CASRTGYTDTQYF.

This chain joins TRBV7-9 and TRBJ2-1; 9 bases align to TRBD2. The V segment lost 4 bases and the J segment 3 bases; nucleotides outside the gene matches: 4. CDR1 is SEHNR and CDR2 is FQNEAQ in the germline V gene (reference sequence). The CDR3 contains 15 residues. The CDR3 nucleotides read TGTGCCAGCAGCTCAGGACTAGCGCTCTACAATGAGCAGTTCTTC. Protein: CASSSGLALYNEQFF.

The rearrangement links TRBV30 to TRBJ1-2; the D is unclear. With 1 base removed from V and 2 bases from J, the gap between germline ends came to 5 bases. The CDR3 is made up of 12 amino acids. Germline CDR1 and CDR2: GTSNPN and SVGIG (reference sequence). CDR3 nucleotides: TGTGCCTGGAGTGAAAGAAACTATGGCTACACCTTC. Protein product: CAWSERNYGYTF.

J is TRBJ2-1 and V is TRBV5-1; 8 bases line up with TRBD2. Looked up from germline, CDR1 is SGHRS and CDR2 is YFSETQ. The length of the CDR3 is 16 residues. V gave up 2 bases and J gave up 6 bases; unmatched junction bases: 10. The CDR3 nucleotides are TGCGCCAGCAGCTTAGGTCAAGCGGGAGATTCCAATGAGCAGTTCTTC. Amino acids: CASSLGQAGDSNEQFF.

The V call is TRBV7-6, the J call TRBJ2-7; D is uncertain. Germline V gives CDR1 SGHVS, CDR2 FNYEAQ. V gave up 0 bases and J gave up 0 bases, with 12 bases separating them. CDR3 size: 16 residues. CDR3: CASSLASAGSSYEQYF. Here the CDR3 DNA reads TGTGCCAGCAGCTTAGCGTCCGCAGGAAGCTCCTACGAGCAGTACTTC. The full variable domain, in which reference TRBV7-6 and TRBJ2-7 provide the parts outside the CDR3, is GAGVSQSPRYKVTKRGQDVALRCDPISGHVSLYWYRQALGQGPEFLTYFNYEAQQDKSGLPNDRFSAERPEGSISTLTIQRTEQRDSAMYRCASSLASAGSSYEQYFGPGTRLTVT.

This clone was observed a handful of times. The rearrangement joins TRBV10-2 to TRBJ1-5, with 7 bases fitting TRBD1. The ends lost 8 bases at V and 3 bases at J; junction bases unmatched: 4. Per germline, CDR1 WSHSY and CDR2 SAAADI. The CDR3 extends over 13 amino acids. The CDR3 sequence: CASLGQYNQPQHF. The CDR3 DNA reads TGCGCCAGCCTGGGACAGTACAATCAGCCCCAGCATTTT.

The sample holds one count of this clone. CDR3 nucleotides: TGTGCCACCAGCCGCACCCGACTTGTTCTGGGTGAAAAACTGTTTTTT. It is translated as CATSRTRLVLGEKLFF. The chain combines TRBV15 with TRBJ1-4; D remains ambiguous. The germline gives CDR1 LNHNV, CDR2 YYDKDF (reference sequence). CDR3 length equals 16 residues. V dropped 5 bases and J dropped 7 bases, with 20 bases sitting between them.

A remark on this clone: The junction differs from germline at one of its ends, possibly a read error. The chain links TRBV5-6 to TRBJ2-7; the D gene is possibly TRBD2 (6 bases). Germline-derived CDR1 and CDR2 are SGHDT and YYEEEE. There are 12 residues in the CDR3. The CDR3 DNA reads TGTGCCAGCAGCCTCGGTGTGGTGGGCGGGAACTTC. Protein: CASSLGVVGGNF.